This T cell receptor beta chain was identified in a study of T cell changes during pregnancy in multiple sclerosis. This clone was found once. The repertoire was sequenced with immunoSEQ multiplex PCR; TCRdb's copy has only in-frame clones and lacks some. The sample records under 100,000 clones, approximately 94% being singletons. V trimming: 4 bases; J trimming: 7 bases; junction bases outside the gene matches: 5. This CDR3 spans 14 amino acids. Germline CDR1 is SGHNT and CDR2 is YYREEE (reference sequence). This receptor was identified in a female donor with multiple sclerosis, enrolled in a pregnancy study. This sequence joins TRBV5-4 and TRBJ1-6, with TRBD1 matching over 7 bases. Sequencing was performed on peripheral blood, taken in the third trimester of pregnancy. CDR3 region: CASSTRDRNSPLHF. The CDR3 nucleotides read TGTGCCAGCAGCACCCGGGACAGAAATTCACCCCTCCACTTT.